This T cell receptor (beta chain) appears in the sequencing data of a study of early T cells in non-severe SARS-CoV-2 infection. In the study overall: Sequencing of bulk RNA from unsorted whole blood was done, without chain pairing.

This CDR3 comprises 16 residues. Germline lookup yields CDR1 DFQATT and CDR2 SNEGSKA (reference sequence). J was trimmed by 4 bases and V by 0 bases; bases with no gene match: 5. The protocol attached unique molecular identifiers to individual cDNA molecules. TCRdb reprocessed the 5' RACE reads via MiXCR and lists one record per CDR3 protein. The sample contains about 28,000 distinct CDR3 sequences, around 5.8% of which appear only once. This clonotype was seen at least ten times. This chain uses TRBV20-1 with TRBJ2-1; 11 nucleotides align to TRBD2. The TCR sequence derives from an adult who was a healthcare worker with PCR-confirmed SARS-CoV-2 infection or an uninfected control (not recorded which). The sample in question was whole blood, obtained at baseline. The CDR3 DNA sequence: TGCAGTGCTAGAGACCCGGGGACTAGCGGATACAATGAGCAGTTCTTC. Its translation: CSARDPGTSGYNEQFF.